The 24 T cell receptor beta chains below were found in one sample sequenced in a study of cytomegalovirus exposure and HLA in healthy donors. Primers: 60 Vbeta forward and 13 Jbeta reverse. Data came from immunoSEQ multiplex PCR; TCRdb stores just in-frame clones and leaves some out. This table has approximately 97,000 clones, about four fifths appearing once. The specimen was PBMCs. Source of these receptors: a middle-aged man in good health and CMV-seropositive.

The chain carries TRBV5-5 and TRBJ1-4, with 9 bases lining up with TRBD1. Germline values: CDR1 SGHKS, CDR2 YYEKEE (reference sequence). The V and J ends lost 4 bases and 6 bases, in that order; junction bases with no gene match: 7. The CDR3 totals 15 residues. CDR3 loop: CASSGQGLTYEKLFF. CDR3 in DNA: TGTGCCAGCAGCGGACAGGGGTTGACGTATGAAAAACTGTTTTTT.

About this clone: A read error is likely, as this CDR3 ends without the conserved phenylalanine or tryptophan. The limits of the CDR3 on the DNA are not certain, so only TCRdb's listed CDR3 is given. The chain recombines TRBV30 with TRBJ1-2; the table's D call, TRBD1, was not checked against the DNA. CDR1 and CDR2 from the germline V gene are GTSNPN and SVGIG (reference sequence). Ends included, the CDR3 has 13 residues. The CDR3 spells CAWSELTGTAFRL.

CDR3 region: CASSQFPGEGTSNQPQHF. The DNA for the CDR3 is TGCGCCAGCAGCCAATTTCCTGGGGAGGGTACGAGCAATCAGCCCCAGCATTTT. The V call is TRBV4-1, the J call TRBJ1-5, with D hard to call. Trimming shortened V by 2 bases and J by 1 base, and 18 bases separated the two germline ends. Germline V CDR1 and CDR2: MGHRA, YSYEKL. CDR3 size: 18 residues.

V gene TRBV18 combines with J gene TRBJ2-5; 8 nucleotides align to TRBD1. With 4 bases clipped from V and 7 bases from J, the junction kept 11 bases outside the gene matches. CDR1 and CDR2 (germline): KGHSH, LQKENI. CDR3 length: 15 residues. The DNA for the CDR3 is TGTGCCAGCTCACTGGACAGGGCCCCTCACGGGACCCAGTACTTC. Amino acids: CASSLDRAPHGTQYF. Drawing the rest from reference TRBV18 and TRBJ2-5, the complete variable domain is NAGVMQNPRHLVRRRGQEARLRCSPMKGHSHVYWYRQLPEEGLKFMVYLQKENIIDESGMPKERFSAEFPKEGPSILRIQQVVRGDSAAYFCASSLDRAPHGTQYFGPGTRLLVL.

The chain couples TRBV5-1 to TRBJ1-4, with 7 bases lining up with TRBD1. Germline CDR1 SGHRS, CDR2 YFSETQ. The J segment lost 3 bases and the V segment lost 0 bases, leaving 2 bases of the junction unmatched. The CDR3 is made up of 15 amino acids. Written as DNA, the CDR3 is TGCGCCAGCAGCTTGGCGACAGGGCCTAATGAAAAACTGTTTTTT. This codes for CASSLATGPNEKLFF.

V usage is TRBV11-1 and J usage is TRBJ2-1, with D maybe TRBD1 (6 bases). The CDR3 totals 16 residues. V shed 5 bases and J shed 6 bases, with 20 bases lying between them. Per germline, CDR1 SGHAT and CDR2 FQDESV (reference sequence). CDR3 protein: CASSRYLGAKLNEQFF. CDR3 in DNA: TGTGCCAGCAGCCGCTACTTGGGGGCAAAACTCAATGAGCAGTTCTTC.

This rearrangement joins TRBV9 to TRBJ1-5; D perhaps matches TRBD1 (6 bases). V lost 2 bases and J lost 6, with 12 bases in between. Germline assignment: CDR1 SGDLS and CDR2 YYNGEE. The CDR3 spans 14 residues. The CDR3 spells CASSVGHSGQPQHF. The CDR3 DNA is TGTGCCAGCAGCGTGGGACACTCGGGTCAGCCCCAGCATTTT.

The J gene is TRBJ1-1, the V gene TRBV4-1, with D perhaps matching TRBD1 (5 bases). Trimming left V 0 bases short and J 4 bases short, with 12 bases between. In germline, CDR1 is MGHRA, CDR2 YSYEKL. The CDR3 consists of 15 residues. This chain's CDR3 is CASSQDRRGGTEAFF. The CDR3 DNA reads as TGCGCCAGCAGCCAAGATCGGAGGGGAGGCACTGAAGCTTTCTTT.

The chain employs TRBV6-1 and TRBJ2-7, with D possibly being TRBD1 (5 bases). Looked up from germline, CDR1 is MNHNS and CDR2 is SASEGT. This CDR3 region has 15 residues. V was trimmed by 3 bases and J by 0 bases, leaving 12 bases between them. CDR3 protein: CASSEGHLSSYEQYF. The CDR3 DNA is TGTGCCAGCAGTGAGGGGCACTTGAGCTCCTACGAGCAGTACTTC.

The chain has TRBV9 and TRBJ1-2; D is ambiguous. V dropped 0 bases and J dropped 8 bases, with 8 bases sitting between them. This CDR3 has 12 residues. The V gene's germline CDR1 is SGDLS and CDR2 YYNGEE. The CDR3 DNA is TGTGCCAGCAGCGTAGGAGGGAGCGGCTACACCTTC. It codes for CASSVGGSGYTF.

The rearrangement uses TRBV27 and TRBJ2-7; 9 bases match TRBD2. V lost 3 bases and J lost 4; bases outside the gene matches: 4. The CDR3 length is 14 residues. Per the germline V gene, CDR1 is MNHEY and CDR2 is SMNVEV (reference sequence). In DNA form, the CDR3 reads TGTGCCAGCAGTTTCGGTAGCGGGAGTTACGAGCAGTACTTC. Its protein is CASSFGSGSYEQYF.

The rearrangement uses TRBV30 and TRBJ1-2, with D perhaps matching TRBD1 (6 bases). V gave up 0 bases and J gave up 0 bases, with 11 bases separating them. Germline CDR1 is GTSNPN and CDR2 is SVGIG (reference sequence). The CDR3 consists of 15 residues. The CDR3 DNA follows: TGTGCCTGGAGTGTAGGCCCAGGGGCTAACTATGGCTACACCTTC. This codes for CAWSVGPGANYGYTF.

V usage is TRBV5-1 and J usage is TRBJ1-4; 7 positions agree with TRBD1. The CDR3 has 17 residues. Germline V gene data show CDR1 as SGHRS and CDR2 as YFSETQ. The V and J ends lost 0 bases and 8 bases, in that order; junction bases with no gene match: 13. This CDR3 reads CASSLVLRGQRGEKLFF. As DNA, the CDR3 is TGCGCCAGCAGCTTGGTCCTCAGGGGACAGAGGGGCGAAAAACTGTTTTTT.

There are a few counts of this clone. The chain joins TRBV5-1 to TRBJ1-2; the D gene is possibly TRBD1 (5 bases). From germline, CDR1 is SGHRS and CDR2 YFSETQ. V lost 5 bases and J lost 8, with 16 bases in between. The CDR3 consists of 13 residues. CDR3 region: CASRGAPVEGYTF. CDR3 DNA sequence: TGCGCCAGCAGAGGGGCCCCAGTGGAAGGCTACACCTTC.

This sequence joins TRBV4-1 and TRBJ1-2; D is uncertain. CDR3 length equals 16 residues. Trimming removed 1 base from V and 4 bases from J, with 16 bases in between. Germline-derived CDR1 and CDR2 are MGHRA and YSYEKL. CDR3 sequence (DNA): TGCGCCAGCAGCCAAGCCCCCAATAACTACCTCTATGGCTACACCTTC. Protein sequence: CASSQAPNNYLYGYTF.

This clone was counted once. V gene TRBV10-3 combines with J gene TRBJ1-2; D is undetermined. This CDR3 comprises 12 residues. The germline gives CDR1 ENHRY, CDR2 SYGVKD. The ends were cut back, 6 bases at V and 6 bases at J, with 11 bases in the middle. CDR3 DNA: TGTGCCATCAGCGATACAATGGATGGCTACACCTTC. As protein: CAISDTMDGYTF.

This chain connects TRBV7-3 to TRBJ1-5; no clear D. Trimming took off 2 bases at V and 4 bases at J, with 6 bases between the two ends. The CDR3 is 13 amino acids. Germline assignment: CDR1 SGHTA and CDR2 FQGTGA. CDR3 loop: CASSLEQNQPQHF. Written as DNA, the CDR3 is TGTGCCAGCAGCTTAGAACAGAATCAGCCCCAGCATTTT. The complete variable domain, with remaining parts taken from reference TRBV7-3 and TRBJ1-5, reads GAGVSQTPSNKVTEKGKYVELRCDPISGHTALYWYRQSLGQGPEFLIYFQGTGAADDSGLPNDRFFAVRPEGSVSTLKIQRTERGDSAVYLCASSLEQNQPQHFGDGTRLSIL.

This clone was seen a handful of times. The chain employs TRBV4-1 and TRBJ1-1; D unclear. Germline CDR1 reads MGHRA; CDR2 reads YSYEKL. The CDR3 is 15 residues long. V lost 0 bases to trimming and J lost 1 base, with 9 bases between them. CDR3 sequence: CASSQEVAENTEAFF. The CDR3 nucleotides read TGCGCCAGCAGCCAAGAAGTGGCGGAGAACACTGAAGCTTTCTTT.

This rearrangement joins TRBV6-5 to TRBJ2-2; 7 positions agree with TRBD1. Germline CDR1 is MNHEY and CDR2 is SVGAGI. The CDR3 runs to 15 residues. V trimming: 7 bases; J trimming: 4 bases; junction bases outside the gene matches: 9. The CDR3 coding sequence is TGTGCCAGCAACATACAGGGGCCTTCCACCGGGGAGCTGTTTTTT. This translates into CASNIQGPSTGELFF.

The rearrangement joins TRBV15 to TRBJ2-7; 12 positions match TRBD1. The CDR3 has 18 amino acids. The trim removed 0 bases at V and 4 bases at J, leaving 10 bases unmatched. CDR1 is LNHNV and CDR2 is YYDKDF in the germline V gene (reference sequence). The CDR3 nucleotides are TGTGCCACCAGCAGAGATGAGAGGGGGACAGGGGGCGCGTACGAGCAGTACTTC. This codes for CATSRDERGTGGAYEQYF. The variable domain in full, with the rest retrieved from reference TRBV15 and TRBJ2-7, is DAMVIQNPRYQVTQFGKPVTLSCSQTLNHNVMYWYQQKSSQAPKLLFHYYDKDFNNEADTPDNFQSRRPNTSFCFLDIRSPGLGDTAMYLCATSRDERGTGGAYEQYFGPGTRLTVT.

As for this clone: One end of the junction does not line up with germline, which may come from a read error. V usage is TRBV28 and J usage is TRBJ2-1, with 10 bases lining up with TRBD2. From germline, CDR1 is MDHEN and CDR2 SYDVKM. This CDR3 contains 15 residues. CDR3 bases: TGTGCCAGTGGCGCTAGCGGGAGCTCCCACAATGAGCAGTTCTTC. Encoded protein: CASGASGSSHNEQFF.

This clone has just one count. The CDR3 coding sequence is TGTGCCAGCTCACCAAGGACAGGGGGGGGAGAGCAGTTCTTC. Its translation is CASSPRTGGGEQFF. The J gene is TRBJ2-1, the V gene TRBV18; 10 positions match TRBD1. The junction had 5 bases not matched to a gene; V was cut back by 2 bases and J by 10 bases. Germline loops: CDR1 KGHSH, CDR2 LQKENI. The CDR3 contains 14 residues.

The chain is built from TRBV5-4 and TRBJ1-6; D may be TRBD1 (6 bases). With 2 bases removed from V and 1 base from J, the gap between germline ends came to 10 bases. There are 16 residues in the CDR3. Germline V gene lookup returns CDR1 SGHNT and CDR2 YYREEE (reference sequence). CDR3 sequence reads: CASSFEGESYNSPLHF. CDR3 bases: TGTGCCAGCAGCTTTGAGGGGGAGTCCTATAATTCACCCCTCCACTTT.

This clone was picked up one time. Other DNA sequences in the sample encode the same CDR3. The rearrangement joins TRBV7-9 to TRBJ2-1; 7 positions match TRBD2. Trimming took 6 bases from V and 1 from J; bases not matched to a gene: 6. Germline V gene sequence: CDR1 SEHNR, CDR2 FQNEAQ (reference sequence). This CDR3 region has 15 residues. The CDR3 loop is CASRYTGGSYNEQFF. CDR3 DNA sequence: TGTGCCAGCAGATATACCGGGGGGTCCTACAATGAGCAGTTCTTC.